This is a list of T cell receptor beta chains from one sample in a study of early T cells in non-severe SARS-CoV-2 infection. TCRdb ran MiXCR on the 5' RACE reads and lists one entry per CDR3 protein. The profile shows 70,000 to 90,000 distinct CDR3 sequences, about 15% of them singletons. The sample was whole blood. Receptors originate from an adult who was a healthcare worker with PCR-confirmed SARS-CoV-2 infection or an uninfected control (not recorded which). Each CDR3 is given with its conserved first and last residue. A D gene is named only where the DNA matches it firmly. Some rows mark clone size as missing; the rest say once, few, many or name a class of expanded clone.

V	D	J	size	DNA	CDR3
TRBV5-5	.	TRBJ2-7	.	TGTGCCAGCAGCTTGGATTTGGGCGACGAGCAGTACTTC	CASSLDLGDEQYF
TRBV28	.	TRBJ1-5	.	TGTGCCAGCAGTTTAATGCTGGGGGATCAGCCCCAGCATTTT	CASSLMLGDQPQHF
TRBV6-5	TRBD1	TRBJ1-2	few	TGTGCCAGCAGCCGGACAGGTGGCTATGGCTACACCTTC	CASSRTGGYGYTF
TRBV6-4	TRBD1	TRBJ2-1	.	TGTGCCAGCAGTGTGGGGACAGGGGGCAATGAGCAGTTCTTC	CASSVGTGGNEQFF
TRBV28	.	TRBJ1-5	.	TGTGCCAGCACCCTGTCCAGGGTCAATCAGCCCCAGCATTTT	CASTLSRVNQPQHF
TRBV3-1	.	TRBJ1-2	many	TGTGCCAGCAGCCCCGCGGGAGGGGTCTATGGCTACACCTTC	CASSPAGGVYGYTF
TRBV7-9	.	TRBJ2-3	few	TGTGCCAGCAGCTTAGGGGCGCAGTATTTT	CASSLGAQYF
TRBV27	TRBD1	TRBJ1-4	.	TGTGCCAGCAGTCCCGACAGGGGGAATGAAAAACTGTTTTTT	CASSPDRGNEKLFF
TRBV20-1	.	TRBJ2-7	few	TGCAGTGCTAGAGATCTGACAGGCCGGTACGAGCAGTACTTC	CSARDLTGRYEQYF
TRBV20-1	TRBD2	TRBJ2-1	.	TGCAGTGCTGGGACTAGCGGGTGGGGTGACAATGAGCAGTTCTTC	CSAGTSGWGDNEQFF
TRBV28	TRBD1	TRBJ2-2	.	TGTGCCAGCAGTCCGGGACAGGACAACACCGGGGAGCTGTTTTTT	CASSPGQDNTGELFF
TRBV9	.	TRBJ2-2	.	TGTGCCAGCAGCGAACAGGGAAACACCGGGGAGCTGTTTTTT	CASSEQGNTGELFF
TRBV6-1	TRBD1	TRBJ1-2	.	TGTGCCAGCAGTGCCTACAGGGGGACTAGCGACTATGGCTACACCTTC	CASSAYRGTSDYGYTF
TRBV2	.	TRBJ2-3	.	TGTGCCAGTACGGTGAGCGGCCAAACAGATACGCAGTATTTT	CASTVSGQTDTQYF
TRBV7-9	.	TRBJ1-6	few	TGTGCCAGCAGCCCAGACCGGCAGTTCGGGTCACCCCTCCACTTT	CASSPDRQFGSPLHF
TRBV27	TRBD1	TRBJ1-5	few	TGTGCCAGCAGTTTAAAAGGGGGCCTTTTTAGCAATCAGCCCCAGCATTTT	CASSLKGGLFSNQPQHF
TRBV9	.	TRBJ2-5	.	TGTGCCAGCAGCGTGTATTTTTCTGCGGGCCAAGAGACCCAGTACTTC	CASSVYFSAGQETQYF
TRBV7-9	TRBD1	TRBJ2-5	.	TGTGCCAGCAGCCGAACCGGACAGGCGCCCCAAGAGACCCAGTACTTC	CASSRTGQAPQETQYF
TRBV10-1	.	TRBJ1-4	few	TGCGCCAGCACCCGGAAGACAGGCTATGAAAAACTGTTTTTT	CASTRKTGYEKLFF
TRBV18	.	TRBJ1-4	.	TGTGCCAGCTCACCACATCGGGCCGAAAAACTGTTTTTT	CASSPHRAEKLFF
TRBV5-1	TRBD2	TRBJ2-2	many	TGCGCCAGCAGCCCGGGACTAGCCTCGAACACCGGGGAGCTGTTTTTT	CASSPGLASNTGELFF
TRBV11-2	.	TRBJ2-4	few	TGTGCCACTCGGCGGCCCATGGAGGACATTCAGTACTTC	CATRRPMEDIQYF
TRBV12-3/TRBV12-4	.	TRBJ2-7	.	TGTGCCAGCAGTCACCTGGGGGGCCAGCGGCATCACTTAGAGCAGTACTTC	CASSHLGGQRHHLEQYF
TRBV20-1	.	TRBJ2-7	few	TGCAGTGCTAGAGATGCTCGGCTCAGGGGCTCCTACGAGCAGTACTTC	CSARDARLRGSYEQYF
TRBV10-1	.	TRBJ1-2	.	TGCGCCAGCAGTGCAGGGATCCTTTATGGCTACACCTTC	CASSAGILYGYTF
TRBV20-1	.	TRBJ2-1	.	TGCAGTGCTAGAGATCCACTAGCTGGTGAGCAGTTCTTC	CSARDPLAGEQFF
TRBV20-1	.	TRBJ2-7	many	TGCAGTGCTAGAACCGGACCCGGCGAGCAGTACTTC	CSARTGPGEQYF
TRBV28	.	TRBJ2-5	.	TGTGCCAGCAGTTTGATGGCGGAAGAGACCCAGTACTTC	CASSLMAEETQYF
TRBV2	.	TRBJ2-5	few	TGTGCCAGCAGCCCCCTATTTCGGGACTTGGGGCAAGAGACCCAGTACTTC	CASSPLFRDLGQETQYF
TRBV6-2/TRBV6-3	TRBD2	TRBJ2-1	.	TGTGCCAGCAGCTGGACTAGCGGGAGACGCGAGCAGTTCTTC	CASSWTSGRREQFF
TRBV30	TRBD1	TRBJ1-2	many	TGTGCCTGGAAGACAGGGGAAGGCGCCTTCTATGGCTACACCTTC	CAWKTGEGAFYGYTF
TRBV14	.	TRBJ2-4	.	TGTGCCAGCAGCCAAGATCACTATTCTGGCAAAAACATTCAGTACTTC	CASSQDHYSGKNIQYF
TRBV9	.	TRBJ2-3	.	TGTGCCAGCAGCGTGCGCCCCAGGGGCGGTGAGACAGATACGCAGTATTTT	CASSVRPRGGETDTQYF
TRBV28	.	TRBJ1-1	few	TGTGCCAGCAGTCGTCTAACTGAAGCTTTCTTT	CASSRLTEAFF
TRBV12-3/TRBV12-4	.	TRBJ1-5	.	TGTGCCAGCAGCCGGACAGTTTATCAGCCCCAGCATTTT	CASSRTVYQPQHF
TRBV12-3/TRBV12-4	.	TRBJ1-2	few	TGTGCCAGCAGTTTTTCGTGGCAGTGGAACTATGGCTACACCTTC	CASSFSWQWNYGYTF
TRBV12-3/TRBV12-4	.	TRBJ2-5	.	TGTGCCAGCAGTTTTCGGGGATACGGGACCCAGTACTTC	CASSFRGYGTQYF
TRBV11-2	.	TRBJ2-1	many	TGTGCCAGCAGCTTAGATTACGAGCAGTTCTTC	CASSLDYEQFF
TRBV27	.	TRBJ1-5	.	TGTGCCAGCAGTTTCCTTGGGGATAATCAGCCCCAGCATTTT	CASSFLGDNQPQHF
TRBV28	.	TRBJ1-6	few	TGTGCCAGCAGTTTGACCACAGTCAATTCACCCCTCCACTTT	CASSLTTVNSPLHF
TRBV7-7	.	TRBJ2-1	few	TGTGCCAGCAGCTTAGGCCGACAATCTGAGCAGTTCTTC	CASSLGRQSEQFF
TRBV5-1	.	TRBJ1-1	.	TGCGCCAGCAGCTTGGGCCTTAAGGCTTTCTTT	CASSLGLKAFF
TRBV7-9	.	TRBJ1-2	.	TGTGCCAGCAGCTTGGAAAGGGTGAGCGGCTACACCTTC	CASSLERVSGYTF
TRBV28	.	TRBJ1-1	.	TGTGCCAGCAGTTTGTTACTTACCGGGGTGAAGCCTGCTTTCTTT	CASSLLLTGVKPAFF
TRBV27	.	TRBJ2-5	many	TGTGCCAGCAGCCTTAAGAACCAAAGAGATACCCAGTACTTC	CASSLKNQRDTQYF
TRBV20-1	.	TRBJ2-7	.	TGCAGTGCTAGAGTTAGGAAGGCTTACGAGCAGTACTTC	CSARVRKAYEQYF